One TCR beta chain is described in this entry. These data originate in a study of blood T cells in healthy people across ages. A second PCR of 7 to 11 cycles used a sample-barcoded 5' primer and a J-beta primer mix. From the 5' RACE reads, TCRdb called clonotypes with MiXCR, one entry per CDR3 protein. The table lists 350,000 to 450,000 distinct CDR3 sequences, about half of them singletons. V gave up 1 base and J gave up 9 bases; unmatched junction bases: 11. The germline CDR1 and CDR2 sequences are DFQATT and SNEGSKA (reference sequence). The CDR3 sequence is 15 residues long. The chain has TRBV20-1 and TRBJ2-7; TRBD2 matches at 11 bases. Source material: blood. This TCR derives from a man in his sixties in good health. CDR3 nucleotides: TGCAGTGCTAGAGTTGGGACTAGCGGACCCTCCCCGCAGTACTTC. It codes for CSARVGTSGPSPQYF.